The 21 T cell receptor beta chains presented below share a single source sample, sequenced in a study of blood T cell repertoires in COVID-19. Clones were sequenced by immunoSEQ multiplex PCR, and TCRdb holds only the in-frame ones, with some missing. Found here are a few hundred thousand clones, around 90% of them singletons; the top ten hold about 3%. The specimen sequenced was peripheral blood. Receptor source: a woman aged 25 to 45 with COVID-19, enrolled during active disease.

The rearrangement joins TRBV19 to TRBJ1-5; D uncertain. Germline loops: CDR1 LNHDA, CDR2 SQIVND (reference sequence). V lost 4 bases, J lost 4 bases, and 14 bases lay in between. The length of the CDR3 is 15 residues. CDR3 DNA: TGTGCCAGTAGTAATACAGATTCCTTTAATCAGCCCCAGCATTTT. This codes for CASSNTDSFNQPQHF.

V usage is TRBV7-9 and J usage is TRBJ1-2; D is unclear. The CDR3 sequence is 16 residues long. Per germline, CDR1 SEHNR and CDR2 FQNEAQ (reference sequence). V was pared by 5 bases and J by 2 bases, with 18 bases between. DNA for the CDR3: TGTGCCAGCAGCATCTTGACATACTCCCCCAACTATGGCTACACCTTC. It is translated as CASSILTYSPNYGYTF.

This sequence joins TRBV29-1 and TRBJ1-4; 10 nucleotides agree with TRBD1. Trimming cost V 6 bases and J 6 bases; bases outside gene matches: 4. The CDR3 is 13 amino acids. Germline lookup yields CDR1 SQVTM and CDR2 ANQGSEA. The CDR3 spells CSVQTGGYEKLFF. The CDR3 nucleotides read TGCAGCGTACAGACAGGGGGCTATGAAAAACTGTTTTTT.

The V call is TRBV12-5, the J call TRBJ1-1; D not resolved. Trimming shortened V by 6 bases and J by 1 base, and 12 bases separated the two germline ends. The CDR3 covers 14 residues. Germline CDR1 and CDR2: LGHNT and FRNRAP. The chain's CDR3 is CASGPFRENTEAFF. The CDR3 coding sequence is TGTGCTAGTGGGCCCTTTCGGGAGAACACTGAAGCTTTCTTT.

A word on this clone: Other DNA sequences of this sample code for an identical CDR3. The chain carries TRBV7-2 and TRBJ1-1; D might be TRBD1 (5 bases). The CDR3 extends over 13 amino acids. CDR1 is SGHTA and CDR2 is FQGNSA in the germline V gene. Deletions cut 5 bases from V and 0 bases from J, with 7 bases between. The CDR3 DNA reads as TGTGCCAGCAGCCGACAGATGAACACTGAAGCTTTCTTT. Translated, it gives CASSRQMNTEAFF.

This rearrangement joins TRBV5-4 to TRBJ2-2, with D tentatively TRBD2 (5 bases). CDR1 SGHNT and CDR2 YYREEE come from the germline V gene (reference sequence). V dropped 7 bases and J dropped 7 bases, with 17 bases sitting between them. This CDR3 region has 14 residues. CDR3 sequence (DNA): TGTGCCAGCTCCTTTCGGCCCGAGGGCGGGGAGCTGTTTTTT. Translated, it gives CASSFRPEGGELFF. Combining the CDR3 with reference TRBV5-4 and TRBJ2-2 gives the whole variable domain ETGVTQSPTHLIKTRGQQVTLRCSSQSGHNTVSWYQQALGQGPQFIFQYYREEENGRGNFPPRFSGLQFPNYSSELNVNALELDDSALYLCASSFRPEGGELFFGEGSRLTVL.

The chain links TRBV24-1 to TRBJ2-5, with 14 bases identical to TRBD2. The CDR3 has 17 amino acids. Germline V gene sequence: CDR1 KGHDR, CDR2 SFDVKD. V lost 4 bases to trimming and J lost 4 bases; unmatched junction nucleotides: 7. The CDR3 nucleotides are TGTGCCACCAGTGACCTGGGACTAGCGGGAGACGGAGAGACCCAGTACTTC. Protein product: CATSDLGLAGDGETQYF.

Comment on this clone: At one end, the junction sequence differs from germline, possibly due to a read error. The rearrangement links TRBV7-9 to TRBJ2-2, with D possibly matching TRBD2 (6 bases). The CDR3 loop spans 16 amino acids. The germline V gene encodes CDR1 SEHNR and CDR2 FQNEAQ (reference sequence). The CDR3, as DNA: TGTGCCAGCAGCCTAGCCCTGGCAGGGAGGACCGGGGAGCTGTTTTTT. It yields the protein CASSLALAGRTGELFF.

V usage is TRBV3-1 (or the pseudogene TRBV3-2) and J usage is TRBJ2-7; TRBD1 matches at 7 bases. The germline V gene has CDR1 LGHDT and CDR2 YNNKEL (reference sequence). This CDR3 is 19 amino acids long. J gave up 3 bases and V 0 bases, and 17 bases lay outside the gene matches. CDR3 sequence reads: CASSQDCGPGTDPYYEQYF. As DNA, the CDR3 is TGTGCCAGCAGCCAAGATTGTGGTCCCGGGACAGACCCTTACTACGAGCAGTACTTC.

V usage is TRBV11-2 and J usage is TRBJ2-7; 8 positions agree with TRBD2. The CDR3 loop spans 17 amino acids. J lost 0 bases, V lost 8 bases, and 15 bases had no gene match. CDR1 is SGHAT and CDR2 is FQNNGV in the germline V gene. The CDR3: CASSRGAGGPPSYEQYV. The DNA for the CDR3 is TGTGCCAGCTCAAGGGGGGCGGGAGGTCCCCCCTCCTACGAGCAGTACGTC.

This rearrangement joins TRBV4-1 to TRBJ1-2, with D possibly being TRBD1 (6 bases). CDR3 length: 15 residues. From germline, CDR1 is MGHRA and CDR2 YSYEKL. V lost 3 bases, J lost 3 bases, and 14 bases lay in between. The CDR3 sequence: CASSHPQGQHYGYTF. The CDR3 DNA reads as TGCGCCAGCAGCCATCCCCAGGGGCAGCACTATGGCTACACCTTC.

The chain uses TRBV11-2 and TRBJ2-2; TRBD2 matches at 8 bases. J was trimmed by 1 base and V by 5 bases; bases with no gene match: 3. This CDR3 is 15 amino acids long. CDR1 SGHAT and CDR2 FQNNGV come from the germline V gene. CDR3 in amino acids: CASSDLAGNTGELFF. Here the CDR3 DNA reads TGTGCCAGCAGCGATCTAGCGGGGAACACCGGGGAGCTGTTTTTT.

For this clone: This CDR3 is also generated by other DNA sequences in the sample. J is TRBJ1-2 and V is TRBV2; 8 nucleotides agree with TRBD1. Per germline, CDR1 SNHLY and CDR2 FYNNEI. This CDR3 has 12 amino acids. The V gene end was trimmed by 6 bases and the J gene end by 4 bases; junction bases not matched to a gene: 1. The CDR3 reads CASRTGVYGYTF. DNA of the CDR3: TGTGCCAGCAGGACAGGGGTCTATGGCTACACCTTC.

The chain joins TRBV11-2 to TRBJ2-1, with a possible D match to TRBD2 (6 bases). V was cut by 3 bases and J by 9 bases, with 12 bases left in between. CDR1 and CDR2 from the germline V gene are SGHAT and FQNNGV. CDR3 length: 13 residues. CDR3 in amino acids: CASSFSPEGEQFF. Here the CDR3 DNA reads TGTGCCAGCAGCTTTTCTCCGGAGGGTGAGCAGTTCTTC.

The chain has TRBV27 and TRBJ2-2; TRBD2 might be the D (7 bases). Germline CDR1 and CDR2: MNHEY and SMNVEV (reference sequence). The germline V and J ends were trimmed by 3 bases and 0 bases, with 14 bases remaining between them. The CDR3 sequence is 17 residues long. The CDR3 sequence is CASSLRRGQPNTGELFF. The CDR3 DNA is TGTGCCAGCAGTTTGCGGCGGGGGCAGCCGAACACCGGGGAGCTGTTTTTT.

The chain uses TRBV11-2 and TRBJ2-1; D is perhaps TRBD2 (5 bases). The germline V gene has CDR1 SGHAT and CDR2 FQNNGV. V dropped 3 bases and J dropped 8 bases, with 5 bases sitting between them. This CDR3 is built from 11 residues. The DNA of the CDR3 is TGTGCCAGCAGCTTGAGGGATGAGCAGTTCTTC. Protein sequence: CASSLRDEQFF.

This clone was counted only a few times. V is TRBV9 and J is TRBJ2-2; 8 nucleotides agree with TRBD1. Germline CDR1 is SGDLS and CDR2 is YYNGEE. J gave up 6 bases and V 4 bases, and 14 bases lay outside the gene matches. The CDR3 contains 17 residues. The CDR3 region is CASSPPKGRGPSGELFF. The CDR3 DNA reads TGTGCCAGCAGCCCACCAAAGGGCAGGGGGCCTTCCGGGGAGCTGTTTTTT.

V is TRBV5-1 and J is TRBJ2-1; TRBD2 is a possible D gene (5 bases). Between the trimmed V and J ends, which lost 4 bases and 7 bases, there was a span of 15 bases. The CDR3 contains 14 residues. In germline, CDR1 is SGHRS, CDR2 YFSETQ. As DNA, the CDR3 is TGCGCCAGCAGCCCCGAGCCGGGATTTAATGAGCAGTTCTTC. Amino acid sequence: CASSPEPGFNEQFF.

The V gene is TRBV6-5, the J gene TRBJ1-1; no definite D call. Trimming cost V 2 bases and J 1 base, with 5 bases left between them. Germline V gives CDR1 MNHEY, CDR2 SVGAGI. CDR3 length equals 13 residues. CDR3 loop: CASSYLRNTEAFF. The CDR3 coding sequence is TGTGCCAGCAGTTACCTGAGGAACACTGAAGCTTTCTTT.

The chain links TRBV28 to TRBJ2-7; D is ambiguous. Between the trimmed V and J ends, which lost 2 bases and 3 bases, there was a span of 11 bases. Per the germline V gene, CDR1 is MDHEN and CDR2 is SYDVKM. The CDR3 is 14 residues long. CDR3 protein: CASSLGRLRYEQYF. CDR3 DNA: TGTGCCAGCAGTTTAGGCCGCCTTCGCTACGAGCAGTACTTC.

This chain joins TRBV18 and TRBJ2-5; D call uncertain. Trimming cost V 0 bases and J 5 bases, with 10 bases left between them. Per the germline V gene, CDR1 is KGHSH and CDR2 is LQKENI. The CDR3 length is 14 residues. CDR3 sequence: CASSPPSRLETQYF. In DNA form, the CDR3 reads TGTGCCAGCTCACCACCGAGCAGGTTGGAGACCCAGTACTTC.